This passage covers 7 T cell receptor beta chains from one sample sequenced in a study of cytomegalovirus exposure and HLA in healthy donors. Measured with immunoSEQ multiplex PCR; TCRdb has only the in-frame clones, and not every one. The sample has fewer than 120,000 clones, roughly 90% seen once. The sample consisted of PBMCs. Receptor source: a woman in her thirties in good health and CMV-seropositive.

V usage is TRBV6-9 and J usage is TRBJ1-1; 8 nucleotides agree with TRBD1. The CDR3 loop spans 17 amino acids. Germline trimming cut 6 bases from V and 0 bases from J; bases unmatched to any gene: 12. Germline CDR1 is MNHGY and CDR2 is SVAAGI. The CDR3 nucleotides are TGTGCCAGCAGGAGTGGACAGGGAGGGCCCTTGAACACTGAAGCTTTCTTT. Its translation: CASRSGQGGPLNTEAFF.

The chain joins TRBV14 to TRBJ2-1; D may be TRBD2 (5 bases). V dropped 4 bases and J dropped 8 bases, with 12 bases sitting between them. This CDR3 comprises 13 residues. Germline lookup yields CDR1 SGHDN and CDR2 FVKESK. The CDR3 nucleotides are TGTGCCAGCAGCCGGAAAGACTATGATGAGCAGTTCTTC. Translation gives CASSRKDYDEQFF. Full variable domain (remainder filled in from reference TRBV14 and TRBJ2-1): EAGVTQFPSHSVIEKGQTVTLRCDPISGHDNLYWYRRVMGKEIKFLLHFVKESKQDESGMPNNRFLAERTGGTYSTLKVQPAELEDSGVYFCASSRKDYDEQFFGPGTRLTVL.

The chain recombines TRBV19 with TRBJ2-7; TRBD2 might be the D (5 bases). CDR1 is LNHDA and CDR2 is SQIVND in the germline V gene (reference sequence). The CDR3 has 9 residues. The CDR3 coding sequence is TGTGCGGACTTTTACGAGCAGTACTTC. Its translation: CADFYEQYF. Supplemented by reference TRBV19 and TRBJ2-7, the full variable domain reads DGGITQSPKYLFRKEGQNVTLSCEQNLNHDAMYWYRQDPGQGLRLIYYSQIVNDFQKGDIAEGYSVSREKKESFPLTVTSAQKNPTAFYLCADFYEQYFGPGTRLTVT.

The chain has TRBV5-4 and TRBJ2-5, with 9 positions matching TRBD2. J was trimmed by 6 bases and V by 1 base; bases with no gene match: 13. Germline V gene data show CDR1 as SGHNT and CDR2 as YYREEE (reference sequence). The CDR3 totals 17 residues. The CDR3 bases are TGTGCCAGCAGCTTGTCGGTAGCGGGAGTGTATAAGCAGACCCAGTACTTC. Residues: CASSLSVAGVYKQTQYF.

The chain carries TRBV7-2 and TRBJ2-7; D gene uncertain. From germline, CDR1 is SGHTA and CDR2 FQGNSA. Trimming left V 1 base short and J 7 bases short, with 8 bases between. CDR3 size: 12 residues. The CDR3: CASSLVGEEQYF. The CDR3 bases are TGTGCCAGCAGCTTAGTGGGCGAGGAGCAGTACTTC.

This rearrangement joins TRBV4-2 to TRBJ2-3; D unclear. This CDR3 is built from 14 residues. V gave up 0 bases and J gave up 1 base, with 5 bases separating them. Per germline, CDR1 LGHNA and CDR2 YNFKEQ. CDR3 region: CASSQDAGTDTQYF. The CDR3, as DNA: TGTGCCAGCAGCCAAGACGCGGGCACAGATACGCAGTATTTT.

About this clone: The same CDR3 is also encoded by other DNA sequences in this sample. V usage is TRBV15 and J usage is TRBJ2-7; TRBD1 matches at 7 bases. The CDR3 has 13 residues. J was trimmed by 1 base and V by 3 bases; bases with no gene match: 0. Germline loops: CDR1 LNHNV, CDR2 YYDKDF (reference sequence). The CDR3 loop reads CATSRDRSYEQYF. CDR3 nucleotide sequence: TGTGCCACCAGCAGGGACAGGTCCTACGAGCAGTACTTC.